A selection of T cell receptor beta chains follows, all from one sample in a study of blood T cell repertoires in COVID-19. Libraries were prepared by immunoSEQ multiplex PCR; TCRdb keeps only in-frame clonotypes and omits some of them. The profile covers 200,000 to 250,000 clones, with roughly 88% appearing a single time and 9.7% taken by the ten largest. Source material: peripheral blood. The receptors stem from a man aged 50 to 60 with active or convalescent COVID-19. The CDR3 runs from the conserved cysteine through the conserved F or W.

V gene | CDR3 length | CDR3 protein
TRBV2 | 14 | CASSLTGYNQPQHF
TRBV5-1 | 14 | CASSLERRGEKLFF
TRBV28 | 16 | CASSLLAFVPTDTQYF
TRBV19 | 14 | CASLRGADTGELFF
TRBV19 | 16 | CASRRSGDRLNQPQHF
TRBV11-1 | 16 | CASSLTGGSGDYGYTF
TRBV4-3 | 16 | CASSPQTGALTDTQYF
TRBV19 | 21 | CASSHRDRGYGGGADQETQYF
TRBV11-2 | 17 | CASSLDGSWRFSYEQYF
TRBV4-1 | 17 | CASSQAQTRIANYGYTF
TRBV15 | 13 | CATSRDGASEQYF
TRBV19 | 14 | CASSIGTGATEAFF
TRBV5-6 | 19 | CASSLERLITMWSSGGYTF
TRBV6-2/TRBV6-3 | 12 | CASSLGGNEQFF
TRBV6-4 | 16 | CASSDSGTSGTDTQYF
TRBV5-1 | 14 | CASSLAAGYNEQFF
TRBV2 | 13 | CASRGARDQPQHF